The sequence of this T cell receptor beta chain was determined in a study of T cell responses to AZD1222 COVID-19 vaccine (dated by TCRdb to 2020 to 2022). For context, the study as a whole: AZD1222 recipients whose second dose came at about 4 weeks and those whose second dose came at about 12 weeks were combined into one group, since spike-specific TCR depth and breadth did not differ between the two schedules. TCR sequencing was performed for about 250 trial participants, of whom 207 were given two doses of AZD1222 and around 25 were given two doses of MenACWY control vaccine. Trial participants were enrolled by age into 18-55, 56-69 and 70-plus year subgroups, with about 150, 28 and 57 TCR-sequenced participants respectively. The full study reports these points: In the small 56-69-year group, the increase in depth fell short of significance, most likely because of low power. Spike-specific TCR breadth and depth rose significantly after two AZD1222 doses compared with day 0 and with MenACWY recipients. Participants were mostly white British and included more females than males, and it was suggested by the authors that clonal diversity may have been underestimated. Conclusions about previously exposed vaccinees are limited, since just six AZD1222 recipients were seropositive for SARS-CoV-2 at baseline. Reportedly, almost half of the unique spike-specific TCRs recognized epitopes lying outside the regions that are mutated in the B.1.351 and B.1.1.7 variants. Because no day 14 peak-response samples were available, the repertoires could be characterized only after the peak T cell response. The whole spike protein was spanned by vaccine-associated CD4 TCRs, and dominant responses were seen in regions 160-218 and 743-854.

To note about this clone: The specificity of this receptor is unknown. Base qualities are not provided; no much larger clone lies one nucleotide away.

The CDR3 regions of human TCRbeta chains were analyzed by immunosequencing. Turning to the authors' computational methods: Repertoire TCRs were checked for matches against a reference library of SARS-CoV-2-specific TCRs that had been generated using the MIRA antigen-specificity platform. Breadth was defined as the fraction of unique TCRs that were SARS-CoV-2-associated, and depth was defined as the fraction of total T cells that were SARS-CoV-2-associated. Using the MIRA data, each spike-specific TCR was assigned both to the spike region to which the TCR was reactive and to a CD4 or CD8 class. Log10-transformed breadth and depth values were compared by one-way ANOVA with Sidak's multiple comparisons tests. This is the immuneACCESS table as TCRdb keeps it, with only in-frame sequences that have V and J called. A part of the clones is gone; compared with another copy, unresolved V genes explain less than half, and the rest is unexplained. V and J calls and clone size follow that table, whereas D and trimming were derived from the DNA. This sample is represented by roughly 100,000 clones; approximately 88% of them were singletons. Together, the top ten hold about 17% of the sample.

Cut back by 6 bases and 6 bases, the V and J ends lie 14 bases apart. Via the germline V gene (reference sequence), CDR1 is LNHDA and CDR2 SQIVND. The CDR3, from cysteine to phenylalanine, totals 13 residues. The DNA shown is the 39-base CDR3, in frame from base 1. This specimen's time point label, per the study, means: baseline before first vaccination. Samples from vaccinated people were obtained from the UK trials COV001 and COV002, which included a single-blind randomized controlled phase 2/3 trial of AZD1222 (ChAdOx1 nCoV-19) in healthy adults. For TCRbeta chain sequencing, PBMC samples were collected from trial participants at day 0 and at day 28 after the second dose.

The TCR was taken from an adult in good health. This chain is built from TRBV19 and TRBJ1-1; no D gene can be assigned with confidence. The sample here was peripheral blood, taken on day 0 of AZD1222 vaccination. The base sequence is TGTGCCAGTAGCCCGATCGGGCGGGCTGAAGCTTTCTTT. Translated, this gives CASSPIGRAEAFF.